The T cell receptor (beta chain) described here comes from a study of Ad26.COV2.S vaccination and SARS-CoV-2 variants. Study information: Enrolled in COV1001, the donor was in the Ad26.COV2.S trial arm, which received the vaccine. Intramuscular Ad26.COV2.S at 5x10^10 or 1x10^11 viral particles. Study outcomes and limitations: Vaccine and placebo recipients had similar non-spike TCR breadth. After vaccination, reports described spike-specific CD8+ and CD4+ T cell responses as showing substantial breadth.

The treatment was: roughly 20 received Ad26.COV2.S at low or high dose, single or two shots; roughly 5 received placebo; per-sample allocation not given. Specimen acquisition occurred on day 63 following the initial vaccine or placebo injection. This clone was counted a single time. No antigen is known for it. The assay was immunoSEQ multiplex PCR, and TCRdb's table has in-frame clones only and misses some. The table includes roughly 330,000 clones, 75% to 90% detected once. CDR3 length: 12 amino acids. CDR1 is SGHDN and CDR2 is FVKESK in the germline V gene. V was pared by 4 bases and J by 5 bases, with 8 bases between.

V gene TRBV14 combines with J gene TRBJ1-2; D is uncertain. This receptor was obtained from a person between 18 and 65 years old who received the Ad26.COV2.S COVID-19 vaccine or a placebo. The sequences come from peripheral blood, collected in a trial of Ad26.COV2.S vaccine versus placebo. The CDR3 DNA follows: TGTGCCAGCAGCCTCAAATCGTATGGCTACACCTTC. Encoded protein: CASSLKSYGYTF.